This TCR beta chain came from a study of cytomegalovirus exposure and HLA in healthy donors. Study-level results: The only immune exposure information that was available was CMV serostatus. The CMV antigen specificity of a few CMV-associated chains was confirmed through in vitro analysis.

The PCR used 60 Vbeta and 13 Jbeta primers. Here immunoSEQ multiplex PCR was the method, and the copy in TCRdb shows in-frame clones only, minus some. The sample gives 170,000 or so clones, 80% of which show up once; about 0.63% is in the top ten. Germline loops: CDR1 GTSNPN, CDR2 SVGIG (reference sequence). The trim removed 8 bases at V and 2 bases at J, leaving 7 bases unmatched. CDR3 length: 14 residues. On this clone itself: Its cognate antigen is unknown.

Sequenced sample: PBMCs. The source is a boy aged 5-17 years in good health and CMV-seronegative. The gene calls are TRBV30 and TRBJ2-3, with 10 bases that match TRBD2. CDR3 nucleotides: TGTGCCCGAAGTAGCGGGAGGAACACAGATACGCAGTATTTT. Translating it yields CARSSGRNTDTQYF.